A selection of T cell receptor beta chains follows, all from one sample in a study of CD8+ T cells in alopecia areata. Libraries were prepared by immunoSEQ multiplex PCR; TCRdb keeps only in-frame clonotypes and omits some of them. This table holds 150,000 or so clones, 40% to 65% found once. The input for sequencing was CD8+ T cells sorted from blood, taken at week 0. Receptors were obtained from a human donor with alopecia areata. Each CDR3 is given with its conserved first and last residue.

V: TRBV27; CDR3: CASSLSTGASGGGETQYF
V: TRBV30; CDR3: CAWSAGNEQYF
V: TRBV4-3; CDR3: CASSQDTGVGYEQYF
V: TRBV2; CDR3: CASTGLGTNTGSYEQYF
V: TRBV6-1; CDR3: CASRSGQRGNQPQHF
V: TRBV30; CDR3: CAWFGGNEQYF
V: TRBV9; CDR3: CASSGYGNSGANVLTF
V: TRBV5-8; CDR3: CASSLVGSTDTQYF
V: TRBV7-9; CDR3: CASSPDNSGANVLTF
V: TRBV4-3; CDR3: CASSQSTSLVDGYTF
V: TRBV13; CDR3: CASSSTSYNEQFF
V: TRBV19; CDR3: CASISTRGDTQYF
V: TRBV19; CDR3: CASRSGLTDTQYF
V: TRBV30; CDR3: CAWGQPQHF
V: TRBV10-2; CDR3: CASKVGSEEQYF
V: TRBV29-1; CDR3: CSVVDSETYEQYF
V: TRBV29-1; CDR3: CSVGQGNTEAFF
V: TRBV13; CDR3: CASSLRGDHTQYF
V: TRBV27; CDR3: CASSLWSLPDNEQFF
V: TRBV19; CDR3: CASSLGQVYGYTF
V: TRBV7-6; CDR3: CASSLGTGNYEQYF
V: TRBV27; CDR3: CASSPPDSWNQPQHF
V: TRBV4-3; CDR3: CASSQDGGYTF
V: TRBV11-3; CDR3: CASSGQTFTDTQYF
V: TRBV5-6; CDR3: CASSDLGIRTNNEQFF
V: TRBV30; CDR3: CAWSGSNYGYTF
V: TRBV10-2; CDR3: CASSENEQFF
V: TRBV4-2; CDR3: CASSPRSLNEQFF
V: TRBV18; CDR3: CASSQGFAYNEQFF
V: TRBV9; CDR3: CASSVEETAEPNTEAFF
V: TRBV13; CDR3: CASSLVGTATEAFF
V: TRBV19; CDR3: CASKAGNPTDTQYF
V: TRBV7-8; CDR3: CAVQAQNTEAFF
V: TRBV19; CDR3: CASSVVQGALGYTF
V: TRBV6-5; CDR3: CASSRMNPPEAFF
V: TRBV7-8; CDR3: CASSLEILGEKLFF
V: TRBV4-3; CDR3: CASSQDLGDTPYEQYF
V: TRBV9; CDR3: CASSVGGAANEQFF
V: TRBV6-5; CDR3: CASSSETGMKHGYTF
V: TRBV29-1; CDR3: CSVPNAGAEAFF
V: TRBV7-9; CDR3: CASSSTSNTGELFF
V: TRBV6-5; CDR3: CASSYSTTSSGHEQYF
V: TRBV29-1; CDR3: CSVDERGTGELFF
V: TRBV7-9; CDR3: CASSSIEVTYEQYF
V: TRBV7-8; CDR3: CASSLEGFEQYF
V: TRBV29-1; CDR3: CSVRGGDHYNEQFF
V: TRBV12-5; CDR3: CASGLVKGSPEVEAFF
V: TRBV15; CDR3: CATSRDVAVGGHEQFF
V: TRBV5-6; CDR3: CASSSLSGNSYNEQFF
V: TRBV2; CDR3: CASSAPGQADEQFF
V: TRBV15; CDR3: CATRDRGGGGELFF
V: TRBV7-2; CDR3: CASSRTGNQPQHF
V: TRBV12-5; CDR3: CASGPTVLEQFF
V: TRBV9; CDR3: CASRAGGSEAGELFF
V: TRBV5-1; CDR3: CASSHVTGDSNIQYF
V: TRBV30; CDR3: CAWNPAYTNSPLHF
V: TRBV7-9; CDR3: CASSLGQGGYEQYF